The 5 T cell receptor beta chains given below trace back to one sample, sequenced in a study of blood T cells in healthy people across ages. The second PCR ran roughly 7 to 12 cycles with a sample-barcoded 5' primer and J-beta primers. TCRdb re-analysed the 5' RACE reads in MiXCR, keeping a single row per CDR3 protein. The table has about 1.8 million distinct CDR3 sequences, around 50% seen once; the top ten hold more than 2%. The sample comprised blood. All receptors derive from a woman aged 40 to 50 in good health.

The chain uses TRBV4-3 and TRBJ2-1; D uncertain. The CDR3 sequence is 13 residues long. CDR1 and CDR2 from the germline V gene are LGHNA and YSLEER. Trimming pared 5 bases from V and 2 bases from J, leaving 7 bases between. CDR3 in amino acids: CASSTVPYNEQFF. The CDR3 region has the DNA TGCGCCAGCAGCACTGTTCCCTACAATGAGCAGTTCTTC.

Points on this clonotype: The junction and the germline gene differ at one end; a read error may be behind it. CDR3 protein: CANSTGSHGYTF. The CDR3 DNA follows: TGTGCCAACAGTACGGGCAGCCATGGCTACACCTTC. The gene calls are TRBV6-5 and TRBJ1-2; D is unresolved. The CDR3 is 12 amino acids. In germline, CDR1 is MNHEY, CDR2 SVGAGI.

The rearrangement links TRBV6-1 to TRBJ2-5; D possibly corresponds to TRBD1 (6 bases). The V gene lost 2 bases and the J gene lost 2 bases, with 18 bases spanning the gap. CDR3 size: 17 residues. In germline, CDR1 is MNHNS, CDR2 SASEGT. The CDR3 is CASSEWGGGQGQETQYF. CDR3 DNA: TGTGCCAGCAGTGAATGGGGTGGGGGCCAAGGGCAAGAGACCCAGTACTTC.

This chain connects TRBV24-1 to TRBJ2-1; the D gene is possibly TRBD2 (6 bases). V was trimmed by 2 bases and J by 6 bases, leaving 16 bases between them. The germline V gene has CDR1 KGHDR and CDR2 SFDVKD. This CDR3 has 16 amino acids. Here the CDR3 DNA reads TGTGCCACCAGTGATTCAGGTGCGGGACTTTTCAATGAGCAGTTCTTC. It encodes CATSDSGAGLFNEQFF.

This chain joins TRBV27 and TRBJ2-1; D gene uncertain. Germline-derived CDR1 and CDR2 are MNHEY and SMNVEV (reference sequence). V was pared by 8 bases and J by 0 bases, with 17 bases between. The CDR3 consists of 16 residues. This CDR3 reads CASSWSTGRSYNEQFF. CDR3 DNA: TGTGCCAGCTCCTGGTCTACGGGTCGCTCCTACAATGAGCAGTTCTTC.